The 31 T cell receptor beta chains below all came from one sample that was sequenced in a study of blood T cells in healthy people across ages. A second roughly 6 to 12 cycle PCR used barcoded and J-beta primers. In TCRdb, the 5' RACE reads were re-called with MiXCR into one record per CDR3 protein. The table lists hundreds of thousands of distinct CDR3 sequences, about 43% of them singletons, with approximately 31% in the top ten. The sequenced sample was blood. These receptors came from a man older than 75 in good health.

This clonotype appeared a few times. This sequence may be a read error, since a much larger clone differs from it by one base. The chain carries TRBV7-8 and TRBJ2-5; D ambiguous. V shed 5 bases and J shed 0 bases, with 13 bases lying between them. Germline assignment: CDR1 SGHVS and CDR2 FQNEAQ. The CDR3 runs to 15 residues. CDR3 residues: CASSPRKWDQETQYF. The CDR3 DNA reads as TGTGCCAGCAGCCCCCGAAAGTGGGACCAAGAGACCCAGTACTTC. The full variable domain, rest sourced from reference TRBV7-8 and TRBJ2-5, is GAGVSQSPRYKVAKRGQDVALRCDPISGHVSLFWYQQALGQGPEFLTYFQNEAQLDKSGLPSDRFFAERPEGSVSTLKIQRTQQEDSAVYLCASSPRKWDQETQYFGPGTRLLVL.

CDR3 DNA sequence: TGCAGTGCTAGGGGCAGCGGGAGGAACAATGAGCAGTTCTTC. Translating it yields CSARGSGRNNEQFF. The chain links TRBV20-1 to TRBJ2-1; TRBD2 matches at 9 bases. The CDR3 consists of 14 residues. Germline trimming cut 3 bases from V and 5 bases from J; bases unmatched to any gene: 5. CDR1 and CDR2 from the germline V gene are DFQATT and SNEGSKA (reference sequence).

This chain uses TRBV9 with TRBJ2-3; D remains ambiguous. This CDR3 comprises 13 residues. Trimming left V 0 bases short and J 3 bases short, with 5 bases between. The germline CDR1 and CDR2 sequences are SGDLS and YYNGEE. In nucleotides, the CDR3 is TGTGCCAGCAGCGTAGATTGGACAGATACGCAGTATTTT. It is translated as CASSVDWTDTQYF.

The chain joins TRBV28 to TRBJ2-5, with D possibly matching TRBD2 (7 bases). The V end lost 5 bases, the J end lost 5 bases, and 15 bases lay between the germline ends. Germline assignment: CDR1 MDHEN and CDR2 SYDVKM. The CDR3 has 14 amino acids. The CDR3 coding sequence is TGTGCCAGCAGTGCGCCGGGGGGCCCGGAGACCCAGTACTTC. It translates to CASSAPGGPETQYF.

The chain's CDR3 is CASRVGGFVGELFF. In DNA form, the CDR3 reads TGTGCCAGCAGAGTAGGAGGGTTTGTCGGGGAGCTGTTTTTT. The V gene is TRBV11-2, the J gene TRBJ2-2; D is perhaps TRBD2 (6 bases). This CDR3 is built from 14 residues. CDR1 is SGHAT, CDR2 FQNNGV, per germline. The ends were cut back, 6 bases at V and 7 bases at J, with 15 bases in the middle.

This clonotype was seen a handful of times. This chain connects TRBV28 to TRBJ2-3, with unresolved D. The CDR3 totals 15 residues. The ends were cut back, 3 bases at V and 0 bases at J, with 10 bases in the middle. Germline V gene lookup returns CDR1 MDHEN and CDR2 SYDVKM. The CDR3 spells CASSLNSPSTDTQYF. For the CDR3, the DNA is TGTGCCAGCAGTTTGAACTCACCTAGCACAGATACGCAGTATTTT.

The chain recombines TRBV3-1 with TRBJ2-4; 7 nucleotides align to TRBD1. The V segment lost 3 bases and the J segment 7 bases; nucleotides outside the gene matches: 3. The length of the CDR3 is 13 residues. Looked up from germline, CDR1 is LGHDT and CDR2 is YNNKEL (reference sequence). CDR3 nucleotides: TGTGCCAGCAGCCAGGGACAGATTAACATTCAGTACTTC. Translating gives CASSQGQINIQYF.

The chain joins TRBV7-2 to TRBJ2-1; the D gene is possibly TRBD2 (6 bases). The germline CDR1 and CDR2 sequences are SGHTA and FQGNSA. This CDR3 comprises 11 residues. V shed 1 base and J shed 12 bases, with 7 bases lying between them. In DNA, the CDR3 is TGTGCCAGCAGCTTAGATAGCGGGCAGTTCTTC. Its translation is CASSLDSGQFF.

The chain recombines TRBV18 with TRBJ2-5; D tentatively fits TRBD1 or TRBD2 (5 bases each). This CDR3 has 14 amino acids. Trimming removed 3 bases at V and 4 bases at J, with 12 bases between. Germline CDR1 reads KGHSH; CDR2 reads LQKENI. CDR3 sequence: CASSPGTWGETQYF. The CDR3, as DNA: TGTGCCAGCTCACCCGGGACGTGGGGAGAGACCCAGTACTTC.

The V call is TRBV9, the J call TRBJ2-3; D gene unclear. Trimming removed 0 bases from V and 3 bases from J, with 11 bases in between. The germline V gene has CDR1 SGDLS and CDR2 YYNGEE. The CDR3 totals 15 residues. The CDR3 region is CASSVELPSTDTQYF. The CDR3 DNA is TGTGCCAGCAGCGTAGAACTTCCTAGTACAGATACGCAGTATTTT.

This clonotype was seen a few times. In DNA form, the CDR3 reads TGTGCCAGCAGTTCCACAGGGGGCTCTAGCAATCAGCCCCAGCATTTT. Protein sequence: CASSSTGGSSNQPQHF. The rearrangement links TRBV12-3 or TRBV12-4 to TRBJ1-5; 9 bases fit TRBD1. The CDR3 length is 16 residues. The V and J ends lost 4 bases and 0 bases, in that order; junction bases with no gene match: 4.

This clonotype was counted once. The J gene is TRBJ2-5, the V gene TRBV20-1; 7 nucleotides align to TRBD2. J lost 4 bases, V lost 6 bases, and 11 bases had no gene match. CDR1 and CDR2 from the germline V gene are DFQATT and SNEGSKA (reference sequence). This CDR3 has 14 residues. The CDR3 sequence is CSADPGGGRETQYF. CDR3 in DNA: TGCAGTGCCGATCCTGGGGGGGGACGAGAGACCCAGTACTTC.

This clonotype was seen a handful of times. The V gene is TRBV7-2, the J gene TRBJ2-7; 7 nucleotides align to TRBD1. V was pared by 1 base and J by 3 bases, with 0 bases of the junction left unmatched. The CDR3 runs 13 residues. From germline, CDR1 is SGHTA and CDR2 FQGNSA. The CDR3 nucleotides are TGTGCCAGCAGCTTAGGGACAGGCTACGAGCAGTACTTC. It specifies CASSLGTGYEQYF.

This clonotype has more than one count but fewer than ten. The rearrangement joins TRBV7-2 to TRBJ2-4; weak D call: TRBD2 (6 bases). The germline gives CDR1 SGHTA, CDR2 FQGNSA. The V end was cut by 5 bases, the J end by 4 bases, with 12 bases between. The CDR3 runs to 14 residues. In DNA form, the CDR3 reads TGTGCCAGCAGCCCTGGGGGGTCTAAAAACATTCAGTACTTC. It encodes CASSPGGSKNIQYF.

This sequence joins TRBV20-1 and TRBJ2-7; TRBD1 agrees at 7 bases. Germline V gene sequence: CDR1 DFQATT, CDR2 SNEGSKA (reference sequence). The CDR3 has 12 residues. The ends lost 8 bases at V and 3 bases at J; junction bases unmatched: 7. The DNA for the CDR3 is TGCAGTTGCCAAAGACAGGGCTACGAGCAGTACTTC. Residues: CSCQRQGYEQYF.

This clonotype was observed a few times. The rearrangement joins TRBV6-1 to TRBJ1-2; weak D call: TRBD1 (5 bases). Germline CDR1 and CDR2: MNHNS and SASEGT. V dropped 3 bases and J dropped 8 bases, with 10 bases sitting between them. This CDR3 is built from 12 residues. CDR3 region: CASSDGGAGYTF. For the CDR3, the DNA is TGTGCCAGCAGTGATGGGGGAGCCGGCTACACCTTC.

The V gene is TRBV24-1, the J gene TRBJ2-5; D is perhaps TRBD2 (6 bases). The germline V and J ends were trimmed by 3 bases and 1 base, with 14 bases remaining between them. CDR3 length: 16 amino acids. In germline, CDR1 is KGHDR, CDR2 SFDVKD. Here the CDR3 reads CATSDGGAMGQETQYF. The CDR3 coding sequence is TGTGCCACCAGTGATGGAGGGGCCATGGGCCAAGAGACCCAGTACTTC.

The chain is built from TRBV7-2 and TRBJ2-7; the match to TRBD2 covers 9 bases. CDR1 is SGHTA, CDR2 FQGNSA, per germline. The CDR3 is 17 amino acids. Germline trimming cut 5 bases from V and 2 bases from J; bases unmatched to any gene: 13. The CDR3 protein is CASSPQPGLAKTYEQYF. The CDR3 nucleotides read TGTGCCAGCAGCCCTCAACCCGGACTAGCGAAGACCTACGAGCAGTACTTC.

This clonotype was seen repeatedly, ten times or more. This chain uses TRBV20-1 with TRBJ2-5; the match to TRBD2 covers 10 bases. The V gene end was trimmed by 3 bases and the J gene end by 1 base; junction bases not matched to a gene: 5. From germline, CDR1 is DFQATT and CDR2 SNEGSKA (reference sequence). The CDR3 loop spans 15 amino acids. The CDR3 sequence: CSARPGLASQETQYF. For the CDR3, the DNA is TGCAGTGCTAGGCCGGGACTAGCGAGCCAAGAGACCCAGTACTTC.

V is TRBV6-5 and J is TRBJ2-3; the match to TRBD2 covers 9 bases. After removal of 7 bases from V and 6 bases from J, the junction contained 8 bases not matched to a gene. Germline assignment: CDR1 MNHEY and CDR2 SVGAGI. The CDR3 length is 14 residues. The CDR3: CASTSQAGGDTQYF. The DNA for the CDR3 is TGTGCCAGCACGAGTCAAGCGGGGGGTGATACGCAGTATTTT.

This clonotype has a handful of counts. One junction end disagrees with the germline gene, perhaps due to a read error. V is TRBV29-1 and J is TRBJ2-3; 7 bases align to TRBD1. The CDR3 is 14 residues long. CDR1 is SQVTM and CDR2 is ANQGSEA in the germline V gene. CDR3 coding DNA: TGCAGAGTTGGCGTAGACAGGGCTGCAGATACGCAGTATTTT. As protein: CRVGVDRAADTQYF.

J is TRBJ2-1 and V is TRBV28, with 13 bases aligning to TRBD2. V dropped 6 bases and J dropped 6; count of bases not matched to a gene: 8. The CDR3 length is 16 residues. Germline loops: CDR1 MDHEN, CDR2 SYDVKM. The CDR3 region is CASRLAGGPGGNEQFF. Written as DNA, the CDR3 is TGTGCCAGCAGACTAGCGGGAGGGCCCGGTGGCAATGAGCAGTTCTTC.

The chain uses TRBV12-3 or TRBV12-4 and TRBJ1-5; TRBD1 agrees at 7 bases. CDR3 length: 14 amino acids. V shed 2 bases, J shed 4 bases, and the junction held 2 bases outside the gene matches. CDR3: CASSLQGVNQPQHF. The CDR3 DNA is TGTGCCAGCAGTTTACAGGGGGTTAATCAGCCCCAGCATTTT.

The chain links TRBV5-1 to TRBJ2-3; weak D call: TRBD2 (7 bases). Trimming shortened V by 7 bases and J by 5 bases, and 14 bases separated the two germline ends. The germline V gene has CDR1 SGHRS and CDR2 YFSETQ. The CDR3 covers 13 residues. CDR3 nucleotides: TGCGCCAGCCGTGCGGGGGCGGAAGATACGCAGTATTTT. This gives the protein CASRAGAEDTQYF.

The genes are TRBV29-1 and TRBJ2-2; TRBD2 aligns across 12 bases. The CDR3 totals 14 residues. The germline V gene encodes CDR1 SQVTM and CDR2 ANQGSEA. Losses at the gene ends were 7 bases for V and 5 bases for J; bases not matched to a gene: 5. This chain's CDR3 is CSARGTSGTGELFF. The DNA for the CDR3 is TGCAGCGCTCGGGGGACTAGCGGGACCGGGGAGCTGTTTTTT.

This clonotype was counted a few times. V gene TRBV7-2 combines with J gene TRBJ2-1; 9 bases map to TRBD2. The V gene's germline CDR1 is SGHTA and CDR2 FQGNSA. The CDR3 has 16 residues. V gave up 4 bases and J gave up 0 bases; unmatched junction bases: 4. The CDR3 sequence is CASSSASGTSYNEQFF. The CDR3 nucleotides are TGTGCCAGCAGCTCTGCTAGCGGGACCTCCTACAATGAGCAGTTCTTC.

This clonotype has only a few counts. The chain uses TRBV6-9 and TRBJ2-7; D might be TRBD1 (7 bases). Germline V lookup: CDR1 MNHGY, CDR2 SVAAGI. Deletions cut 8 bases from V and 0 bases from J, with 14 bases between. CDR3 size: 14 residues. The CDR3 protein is CASVPGGSSYEQYF. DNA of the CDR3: TGTGCCAGCGTACCAGGGGGGAGCTCCTACGAGCAGTACTTC.

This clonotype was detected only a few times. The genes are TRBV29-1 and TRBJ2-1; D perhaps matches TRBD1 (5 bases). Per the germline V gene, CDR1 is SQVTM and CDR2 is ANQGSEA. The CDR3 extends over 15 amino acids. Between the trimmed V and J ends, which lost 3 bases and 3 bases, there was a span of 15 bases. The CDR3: CSVDKGPPRYNEQFF. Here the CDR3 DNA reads TGCAGCGTTGACAAGGGGCCGCCACGCTACAATGAGCAGTTCTTC.

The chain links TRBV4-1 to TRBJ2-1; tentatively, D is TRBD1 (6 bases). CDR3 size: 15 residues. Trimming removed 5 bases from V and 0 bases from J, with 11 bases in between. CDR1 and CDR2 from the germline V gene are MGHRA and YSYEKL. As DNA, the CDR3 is TGCGCCAGCAGCGCTACAGGGAGCTCCTACAATGAGCAGTTCTTC. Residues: CASSATGSSYNEQFF.

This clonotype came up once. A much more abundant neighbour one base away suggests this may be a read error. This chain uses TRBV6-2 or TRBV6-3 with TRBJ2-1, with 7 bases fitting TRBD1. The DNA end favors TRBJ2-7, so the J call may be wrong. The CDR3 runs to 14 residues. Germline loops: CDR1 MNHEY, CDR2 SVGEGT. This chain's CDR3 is CASRRDSSYNEQYF. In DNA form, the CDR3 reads TGTGCCAGCAGAAGGGACAGCTCCTACAATGAGCAGTACTTC.

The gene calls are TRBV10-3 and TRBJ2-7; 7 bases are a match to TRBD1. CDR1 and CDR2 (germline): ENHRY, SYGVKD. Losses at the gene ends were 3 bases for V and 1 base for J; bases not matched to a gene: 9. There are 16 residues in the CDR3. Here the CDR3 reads CAISDPIGTVSYEQYF. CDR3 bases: TGTGCCATCAGTGATCCCATCGGGACAGTTTCCTACGAGCAGTACTTC.